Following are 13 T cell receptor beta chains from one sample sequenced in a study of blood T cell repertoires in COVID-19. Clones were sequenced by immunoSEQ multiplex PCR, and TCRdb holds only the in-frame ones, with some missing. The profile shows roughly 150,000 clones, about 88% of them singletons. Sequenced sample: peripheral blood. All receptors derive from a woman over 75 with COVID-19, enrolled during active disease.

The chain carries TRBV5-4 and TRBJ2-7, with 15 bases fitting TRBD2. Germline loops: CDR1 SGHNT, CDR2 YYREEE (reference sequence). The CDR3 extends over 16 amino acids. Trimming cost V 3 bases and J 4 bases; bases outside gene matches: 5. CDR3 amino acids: CASSSGLAGGVYEQYF. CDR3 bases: TGTGCCAGCAGCTCCGGACTAGCGGGAGGGGTTTACGAGCAGTACTTC.

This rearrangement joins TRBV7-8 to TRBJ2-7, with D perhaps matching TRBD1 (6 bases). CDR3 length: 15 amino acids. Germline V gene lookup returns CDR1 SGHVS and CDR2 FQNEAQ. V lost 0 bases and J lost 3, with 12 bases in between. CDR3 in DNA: TGTGCCAGCAGCTTAGCGGAGACAGGAGTCTACGAGCAGTACTTC. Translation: CASSLAETGVYEQYF. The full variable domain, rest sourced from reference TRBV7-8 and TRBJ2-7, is GAGVSQSPRYKVAKRGQDVALRCDPISGHVSLFWYQQALGQGPEFLTYFQNEAQLDKSGLPSDRFFAERPEGSVSTLKIQRTQQEDSAVYLCASSLAETGVYEQYFGPGTRLTVT.

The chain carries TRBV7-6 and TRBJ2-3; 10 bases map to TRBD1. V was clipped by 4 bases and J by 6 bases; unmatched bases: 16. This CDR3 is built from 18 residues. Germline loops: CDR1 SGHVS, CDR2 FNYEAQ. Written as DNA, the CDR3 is TGTGCCAGCAGCTCAGACCCCGGGACAGGGGTTGGTCGTGATACGCAGTATTTT. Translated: CASSSDPGTGVGRDTQYF. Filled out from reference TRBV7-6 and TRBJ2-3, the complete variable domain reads GAGVSQSPRYKVTKRGQDVALRCDPISGHVSLYWYRQALGQGPEFLTYFNYEAQQDKSGLPNDRFSAERPEGSISTLTIQRTEQRDSAMYRCASSSDPGTGVGRDTQYFGPGTRLTVL.

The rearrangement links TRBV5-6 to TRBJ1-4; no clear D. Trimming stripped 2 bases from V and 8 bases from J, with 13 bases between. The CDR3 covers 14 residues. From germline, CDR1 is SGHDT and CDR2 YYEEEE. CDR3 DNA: TGTGCCAGCAGCTTCGGCCCAAGGGAGGAAAAACTGTTTTTT. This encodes CASSFGPREEKLFF.

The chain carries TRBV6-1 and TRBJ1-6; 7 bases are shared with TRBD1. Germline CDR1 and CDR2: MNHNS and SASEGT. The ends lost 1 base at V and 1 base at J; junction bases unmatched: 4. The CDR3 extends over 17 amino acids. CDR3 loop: CASSEDLTGSYNSPLHF. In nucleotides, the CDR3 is TGTGCCAGCAGTGAAGATTTGACAGGGTCCTATAATTCACCCCTCCACTTT.

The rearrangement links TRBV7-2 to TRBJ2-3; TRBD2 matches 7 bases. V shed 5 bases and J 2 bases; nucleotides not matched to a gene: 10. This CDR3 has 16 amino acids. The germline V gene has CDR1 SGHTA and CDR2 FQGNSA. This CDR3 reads CASSLSGPASTDTQYF. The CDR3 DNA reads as TGTGCCAGCAGCCTTAGCGGGCCAGCGTCCACAGATACGCAGTATTTT.

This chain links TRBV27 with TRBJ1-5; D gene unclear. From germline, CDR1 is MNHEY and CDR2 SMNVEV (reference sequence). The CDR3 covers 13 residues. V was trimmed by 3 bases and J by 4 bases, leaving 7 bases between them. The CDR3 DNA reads TGTGCCAGCAGTTTTGCCAGAAATCAGCCCCAGCATTTT. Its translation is CASSFARNQPQHF.

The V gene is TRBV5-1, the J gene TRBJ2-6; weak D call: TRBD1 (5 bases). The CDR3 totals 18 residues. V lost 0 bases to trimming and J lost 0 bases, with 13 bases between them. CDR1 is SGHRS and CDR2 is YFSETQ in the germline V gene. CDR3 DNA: TGCGCCAGCAGCTTGGATCAGGGTCCCTACTCTGGGGCCAACGTCCTGACTTTC. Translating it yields CASSLDQGPYSGANVLTF.

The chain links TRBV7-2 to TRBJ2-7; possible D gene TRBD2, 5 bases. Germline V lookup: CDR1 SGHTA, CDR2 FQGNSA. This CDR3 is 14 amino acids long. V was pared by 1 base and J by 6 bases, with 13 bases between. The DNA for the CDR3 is TGTGCCAGCAGCTTAGACCTCGGGAAGGGCGAGCAGTACTTC. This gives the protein CASSLDLGKGEQYF. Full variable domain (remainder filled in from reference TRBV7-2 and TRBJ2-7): GAGVSQSPSNKVTEKGKDVELRCDPISGHTALYWYRQSLGQGLEFLIYFQGNSAPDKSGLPSDRFSAERTGGSVSTLTIQRTQQEDSAVYLCASSLDLGKGEQYFGPGTRLTVT.

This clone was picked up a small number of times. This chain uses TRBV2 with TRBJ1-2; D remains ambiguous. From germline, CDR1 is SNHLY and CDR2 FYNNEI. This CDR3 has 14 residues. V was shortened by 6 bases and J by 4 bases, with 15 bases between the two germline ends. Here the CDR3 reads CASRRAGYRYGYTF. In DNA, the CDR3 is TGTGCCAGCAGGAGGGCAGGTTACCGCTATGGCTACACCTTC.

The CDR3 sequence: CAISESTSGGVYF. DNA for the CDR3: TGTGCCATCAGTGAGTCAACTAGCGGAGGGGTGTACTTC. The J gene is TRBJ2-7, the V gene TRBV10-3, with 8 bases aligning to TRBD2. V was pared by 0 bases and J by 12 bases, with 7 bases of the junction left unmatched. Germline loops: CDR1 ENHRY, CDR2 SYGVKD. The CDR3 runs to 13 residues.

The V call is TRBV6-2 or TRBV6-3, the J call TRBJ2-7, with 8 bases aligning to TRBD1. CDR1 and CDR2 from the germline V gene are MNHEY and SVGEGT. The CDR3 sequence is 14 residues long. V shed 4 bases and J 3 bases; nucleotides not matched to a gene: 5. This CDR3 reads CASSLSGTGYEQYF. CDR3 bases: TGTGCCAGCAGTTTGTCCGGGACAGGCTACGAGCAGTACTTC.

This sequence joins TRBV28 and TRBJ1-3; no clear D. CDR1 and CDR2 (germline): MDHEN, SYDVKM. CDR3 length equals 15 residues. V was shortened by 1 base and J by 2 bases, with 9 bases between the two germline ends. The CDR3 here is CASSLLGRTGNTIYF. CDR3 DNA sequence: TGTGCCAGCAGTTTATTGGGCAGAACTGGAAACACCATATATTTT.